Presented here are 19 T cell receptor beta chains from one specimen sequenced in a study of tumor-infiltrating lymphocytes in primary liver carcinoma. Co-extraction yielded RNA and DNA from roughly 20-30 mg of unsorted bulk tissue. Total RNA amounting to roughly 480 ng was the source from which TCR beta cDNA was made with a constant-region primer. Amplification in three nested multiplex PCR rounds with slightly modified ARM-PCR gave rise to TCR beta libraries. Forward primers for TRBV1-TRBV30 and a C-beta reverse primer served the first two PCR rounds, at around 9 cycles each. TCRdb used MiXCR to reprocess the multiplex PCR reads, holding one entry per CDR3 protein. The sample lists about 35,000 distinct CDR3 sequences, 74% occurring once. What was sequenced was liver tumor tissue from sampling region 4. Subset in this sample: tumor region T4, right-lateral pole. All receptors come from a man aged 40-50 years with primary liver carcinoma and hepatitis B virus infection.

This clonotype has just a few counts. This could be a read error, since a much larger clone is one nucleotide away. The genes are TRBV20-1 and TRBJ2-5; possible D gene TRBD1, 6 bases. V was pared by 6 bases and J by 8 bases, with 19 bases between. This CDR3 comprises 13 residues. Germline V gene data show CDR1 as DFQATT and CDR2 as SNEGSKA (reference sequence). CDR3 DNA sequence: TGCAGTGCGCCGGTCCGGGACACCCGAACCCAGTACTTC. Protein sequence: CSAPVRDTRTQYF.

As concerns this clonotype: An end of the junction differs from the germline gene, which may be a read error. Here the CDR3 reads CSVGTSATKTGELFF. In DNA form, the CDR3 reads TGCAGCGTAGGGACTAGCGCGACGAAAACCGGGGAGCTGTTTTTT. V and J are TRBV29-1 and TRBJ2-2; TRBD2 matches at 10 bases. Looked up from germline, CDR1 is SQVTM and CDR2 is ANQGSEA. The CDR3 contains 15 residues.

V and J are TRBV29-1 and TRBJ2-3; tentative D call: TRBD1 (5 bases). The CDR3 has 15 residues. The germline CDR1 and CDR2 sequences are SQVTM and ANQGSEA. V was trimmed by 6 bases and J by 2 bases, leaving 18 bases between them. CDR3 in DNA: TGCAGCGTCGAGAGTGGGGCCGGCATCACAGATACGCAGTATTTT. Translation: CSVESGAGITDTQYF.

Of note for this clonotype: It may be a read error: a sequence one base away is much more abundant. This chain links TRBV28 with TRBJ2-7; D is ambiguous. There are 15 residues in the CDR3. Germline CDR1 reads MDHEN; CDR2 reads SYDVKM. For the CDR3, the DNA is TGTGCCAGGAGTTCTTACTCGAGGAGCTCCTACGAGCAGTGCTTC. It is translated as CARSSYSRSSYEQCF.

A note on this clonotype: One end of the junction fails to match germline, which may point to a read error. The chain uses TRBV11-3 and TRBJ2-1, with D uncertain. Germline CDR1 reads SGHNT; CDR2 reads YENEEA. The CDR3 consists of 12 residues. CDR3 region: CACSLNAKEQFF. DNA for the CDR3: TGTGCCTGCAGCTTAAATGCCAAAGAACAGTTCTTC. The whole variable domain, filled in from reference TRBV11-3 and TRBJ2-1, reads EAGVVQSPRYKIIEKKQPVAFWCNPISGHNTLYWYLQNLGQGPELLIRYENEEAVDDSQLPKDRFSAERLKGVDSTLKIQPAELGDSAVYLCACSLNAKEQFFGPGTRLTVL.

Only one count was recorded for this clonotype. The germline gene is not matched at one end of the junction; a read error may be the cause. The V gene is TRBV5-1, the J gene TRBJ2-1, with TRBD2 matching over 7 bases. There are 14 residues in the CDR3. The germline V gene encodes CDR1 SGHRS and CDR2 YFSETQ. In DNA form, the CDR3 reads TGCGCCAGCAGCTTAGAGGGCGGGAGCCGTGAGCGGTTCTTC. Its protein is CASSLEGGSRERFF.

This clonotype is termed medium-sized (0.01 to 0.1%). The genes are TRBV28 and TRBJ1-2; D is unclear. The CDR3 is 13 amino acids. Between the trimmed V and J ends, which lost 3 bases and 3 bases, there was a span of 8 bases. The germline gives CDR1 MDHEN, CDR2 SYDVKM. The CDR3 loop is CASSLVTDYGYTF. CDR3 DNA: TGTGCCAGCAGTTTGGTCACAGACTATGGCTACACCTTC.

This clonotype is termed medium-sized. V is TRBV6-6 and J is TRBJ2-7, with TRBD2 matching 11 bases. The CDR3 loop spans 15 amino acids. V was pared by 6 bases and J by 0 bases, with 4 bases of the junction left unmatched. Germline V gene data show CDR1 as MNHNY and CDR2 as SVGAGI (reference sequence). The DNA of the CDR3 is TGTGCCAGCAGCTCAACTAGCGGGAGCTCCTACGAGCAGTACTTC. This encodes CASSSTSGSSYEQYF.

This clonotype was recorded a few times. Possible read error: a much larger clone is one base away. In DNA, the CDR3 is TGTGCCAGCAGAGGGGACAGGGACACCGGGGAGCCGTTTTTT. Protein sequence: CASRGDRDTGEPFF. This chain joins TRBV2 and TRBJ2-2; 9 nucleotides agree with TRBD1. The V gene's germline CDR1 is SNHLY and CDR2 FYNNEI. This CDR3 contains 14 residues.

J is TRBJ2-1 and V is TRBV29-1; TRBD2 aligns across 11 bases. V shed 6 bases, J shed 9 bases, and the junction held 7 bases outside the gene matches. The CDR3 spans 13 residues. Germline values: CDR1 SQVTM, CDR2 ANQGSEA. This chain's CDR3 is CSVGTSGFSEQFF. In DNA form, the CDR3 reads TGCAGCGTGGGGACTAGCGGTTTCAGTGAGCAGTTCTTC.

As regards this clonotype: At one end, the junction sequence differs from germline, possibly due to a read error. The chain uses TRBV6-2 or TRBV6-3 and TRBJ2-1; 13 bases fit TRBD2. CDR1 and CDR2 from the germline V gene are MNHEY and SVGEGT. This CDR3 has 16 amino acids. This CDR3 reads CASSPRTSGRVNELFF. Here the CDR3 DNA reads TGTGCCAGCAGTCCCCGGACTAGCGGGAGAGTAAATGAGCTGTTCTTC.

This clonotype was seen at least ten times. In nucleotides, the CDR3 is TGTGCCAGCAGCTTAGAGATCGGGACAGGTCAGCCCCAGCATTTT. As protein: CASSLEIGTGQPQHF. The rearrangement joins TRBV11-2 to TRBJ1-5, with TRBD1 matching 8 bases. The CDR3 sequence is 15 residues long. In germline, CDR1 is SGHAT, CDR2 FQNNGV. V was pared by 0 bases and J by 6 bases, with 4 bases of the junction left unmatched.

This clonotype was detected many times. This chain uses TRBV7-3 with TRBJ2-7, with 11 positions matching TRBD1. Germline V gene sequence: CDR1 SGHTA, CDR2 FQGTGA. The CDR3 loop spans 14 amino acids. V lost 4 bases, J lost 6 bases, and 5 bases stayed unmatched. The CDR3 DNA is TGTGCCAGCAGCTCCACCGGGACAGGGGGCGAGCAGTACTTC. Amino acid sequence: CASSSTGTGGEQYF.

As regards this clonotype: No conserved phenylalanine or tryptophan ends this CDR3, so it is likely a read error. In DNA form, the CDR3 reads TGTGCCAGCAGTTACTCGCCTAGAGGAGTCTCCTACGAGCAGTACTAC. It encodes CASSYSPRGVSYEQYY. The chain employs TRBV6-5 and TRBJ2-7; D unclear. V lost 0 bases and J 0 bases, leaving 12 bases between the germline ends. CDR3 size: 16 residues. CDR1 MNHEY and CDR2 SVGAGI come from the germline V gene.

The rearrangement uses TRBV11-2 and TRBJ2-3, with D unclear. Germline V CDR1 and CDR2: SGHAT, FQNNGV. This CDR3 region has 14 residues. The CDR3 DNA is TGTCCGAGCAGCGCCCCGGGCCGGGCAGATACGCAGTATTTT. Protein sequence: CPSSAPGRADTQYF.

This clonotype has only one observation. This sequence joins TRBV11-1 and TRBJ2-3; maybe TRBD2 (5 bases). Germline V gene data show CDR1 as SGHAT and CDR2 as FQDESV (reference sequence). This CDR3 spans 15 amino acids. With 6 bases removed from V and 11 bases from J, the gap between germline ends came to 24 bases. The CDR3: CASSLPWESTVRQYF. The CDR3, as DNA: TGTGCCAGCAGTTTGCCGTGGGAGAGCACAGTTAGGCAGTATTTT.

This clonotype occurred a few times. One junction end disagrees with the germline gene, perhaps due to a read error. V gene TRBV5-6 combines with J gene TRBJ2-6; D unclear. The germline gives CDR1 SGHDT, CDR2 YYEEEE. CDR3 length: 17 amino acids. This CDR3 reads CASSLVSVSPGSNVLTF. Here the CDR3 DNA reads TGTGCCAGCAGCTTGGTCAGTGTATCCCCTGGGTCCAACGTCCTGACTTTC.

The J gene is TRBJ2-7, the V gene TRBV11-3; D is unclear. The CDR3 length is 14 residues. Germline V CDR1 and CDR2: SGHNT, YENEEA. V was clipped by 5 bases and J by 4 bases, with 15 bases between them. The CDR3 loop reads CASSPLRYAYEQYF. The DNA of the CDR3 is TGTGCCAGCAGCCCGTTGAGATACGCGTACGAGCAGTACTTC.

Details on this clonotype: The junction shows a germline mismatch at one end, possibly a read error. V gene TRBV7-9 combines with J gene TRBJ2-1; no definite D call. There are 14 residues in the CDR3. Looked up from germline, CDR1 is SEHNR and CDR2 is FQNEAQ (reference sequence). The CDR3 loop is CASSSPRPEHEQLF. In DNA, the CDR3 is TGTGCCAGCAGTTCACCCAGACCGGAGCATGAGCAGTTATTC.